This TCR beta chain was sequenced during a study of OX40 agonist ivuxolimab in advanced cancers. The assay was immunoSEQ multiplex PCR, and TCRdb's table has in-frame clones only and misses some. The profile covers 60,000 to 75,000 clones, with roughly four fifths appearing a single time and 1.4% taken by the ten largest. V lost 2 bases to trimming and J lost 1 base; unmatched junction nucleotides: 7. Germline values: CDR1 ENHRY, CDR2 SYGVKD. The CDR3 runs to 18 residues. This sequence originates from an adult with an advanced solid tumor such as melanoma, head and neck, liver or kidney cancer. This chain uses TRBV10-3 with TRBJ2-5, with TRBD2 matching over 13 bases. The material was CD4+ or CD8+ T cells sorted from blood, obtained in a trial of the OX40 agonist ivuxolimab. As DNA, the CDR3 is TGTGCCATCAGTGAGACTAGCGGGGGGGAAAGCGCCCAAGAGACCCAGTACTTC. Protein: CAISETSGGESAQETQYF.